This is a list of T cell receptor beta chains from one sample in a study of T cell changes during pregnancy in multiple sclerosis. Assay used: immunoSEQ multiplex PCR; TCRdb lists only in-frame clones, some missing. The sample consists of about 80,000 clones, 85% to 95% of them appearing once. The sequencing used CD4+ T cells from peripheral blood mononuclear cells, collected before pregnancy. These receptors were collected from a female donor with multiple sclerosis, enrolled in a pregnancy study. Both conserved end residues are part of each CDR3. D genes are given only for firm matches. Only part of the rows carry a size: once, few, many, or a class if the clone is expanded.

size | D | J | V | length | CDR3 | DNA
. | . | TRBJ2-5 | TRBV5-1 | 13 | CASSLHSQETQYF | TGCGCCAGCAGCTTGCACAGCCAAGAGACCCAGTACTTC
. | TRBD1 | TRBJ1-2 | TRBV4-2 | 14 | CASSHGQGDYGYTF | TGTGCCAGCAGCCATGGACAGGGAGACTATGGCTACACCTTC
. | . | TRBJ2-5 | TRBV5-1 | 13 | CASRRPGEETQYF | TGCGCCAGCAGACGCCCGGGAGAGGAGACCCAGTACTTC
. | TRBD2 | TRBJ2-1 | TRBV28 | 15 | CASSPRTSIRNEQFF | TGTGCCAGCAGTCCCCGGACTAGCATAAGGAATGAGCAGTTCTTC
. | TRBD1 | TRBJ1-5 | TRBV2 | 15 | CASKGQGVRNQPQHF | TGTGCCAGCAAGGGACAGGGGGTACGAAATCAGCCCCAGCATTTT
. | TRBD1 | TRBJ2-7 | TRBV25-1 | 11 | CASSRTGEQYF | TGTGCCAGCAGTAGGACAGGGGAGCAGTACTTC
. | TRBD2 | TRBJ2-7 | TRBV30 | 15 | CAWSVGLAGSYEQYF | TGTGCCTGGAGTGTAGGTCTAGCGGGAAGCTACGAGCAGTACTTC
. | . | TRBJ2-2 | TRBV27 | 16 | CASSLFGQGGTGELFF | TGTGCCAGCAGTTTATTCGGCCAGGGGGGTACCGGGGAGCTGTTTTTT
. | TRBD1 | TRBJ1-4 | TRBV5-4 | 15 | CASSRRGPSDEKLFF | TGTGCCAGCAGCAGAAGGGGGCCATCCGATGAAAAACTGTTTTTT
. | TRBD1 | TRBJ1-5 | TRBV6-1 | 14 | CASSTLQGDQPQHF | TGTGCCAGCAGTACTCTACAGGGGGATCAGCCCCAGCATTTT
. | . | TRBJ1-2 | TRBV19 | 14 | CASSIGRTTYGYTF | TGTGCCAGTAGTATCGGCAGGACAACCTATGGCTACACCTTC
. | TRBD1 | TRBJ2-1 | TRBV19 | 13 | CASRADRENEQFF | TGTGCCAGTAGGGCTGACAGGGAAAATGAGCAGTTCTTC
once | . | TRBJ2-1 | TRBV6-4 | 14 | CASSEIWTSGRRFF | TGTGCCAGCAGTGAAATCTGGACATCCGGGAGACGGTTCTTC
once | TRBD1 | TRBJ2-5 | TRBV5-1 | 14 | CASMETGGQETQYF | TGCGCCAGCATGGAGACAGGGGGCCAAGAGACCCAGTACTTC
. | TRBD1 | TRBJ2-1 | TRBV7-3 | 16 | CASSQQTGTGYNEQFF | TGTGCCAGCAGCCAACAAACCGGGACAGGGTACAATGAGCAGTTCTTC
. | TRBD2 | TRBJ2-3 | TRBV27 | 18 | CASSLSLAGGGSTDTQYF | TGTGCCAGCAGTTTAAGCCTAGCGGGAGGGGGGAGCACAGATACGCAGTATTTT
. | TRBD1 | TRBJ1-4 | TRBV19 | 15 | CASRSPGQGGEKLFF | TGTGCCAGTAGATCTCCGGGACAGGGGGGTGAAAAACTGTTTTTT
. | . | TRBJ1-1 | TRBV11-1 | 13 | CASSGRRGTEAFF | TGTGCCAGCAGCGGTCGGAGGGGCACTGAAGCTTTCTTT
. | TRBD1 | TRBJ1-5 | TRBV19 | 15 | CASSGQGGGNQPQHF | TGTGCCAGTAGTGGACAGGGTGGGGGCAATCAGCCCCAGCATTTT
. | . | TRBJ1-3 | TRBV5-6 | 16 | CASSLDRTFSGNTIYF | TGTGCCAGCAGCTTGGACAGAACCTTCTCTGGAAACACCATATATTTT
. | TRBD2 | TRBJ2-5 | TRBV5-1 | 15 | CASSLETSGPWTQYF | TGCGCCAGCAGCTTGGAGACTAGCGGACCATGGACCCAGTACTTC
. | . | TRBJ2-5 | TRBV6-1 | 14 | CASSERGHQETQYF | TGTGCCAGCAGTGAACGGGGTCACCAAGAGACCCAGTACTTC
. | TRBD1 | TRBJ2-6 | TRBV28 | 16 | CAIFSGQISGANVLTF | TGTGCCATCTTCTCGGGACAGATATCTGGGGCCAACGTCCTGACTTTC
. | . | TRBJ1-4 | TRBV30 | 14 | CAWSDTGGGEKLFF | TGTGCCTGGAGTGACACCGGGGGAGGTGAAAAACTGTTTTTT
. | TRBD2 | TRBJ2-3 | TRBV27 | 12 | CASSTPGLAQYF | TGTGCCAGCAGTACCCCGGGACTAGCCCAGTATTTT
. | TRBD1 | TRBJ2-6 | TRBV18 | 16 | CASSPSQGAGANVLTF | TGTGCCAGCTCACCATCCCAGGGGGCTGGGGCCAACGTCCTGACTTTC
. | . | TRBJ1-1 | TRBV7-9 | 15 | CASSLVGALGTEAFF | TGTGCCAGCAGCTTAGTGGGGGCCCTGGGTACTGAAGCTTTCTTT
. | TRBD2 | TRBJ2-5 | TRBV5-1 | 17 | CASSLRSLAGGQETQYF | TGCGCCAGCAGCTTGCGTTCCCTAGCGGGGGGGCAGGAGACCCAGTACTTC
. | TRBD1 | TRBJ1-2 | TRBV5-6 | 16 | CASSVLSGTGTYGYTF | TGTGCCAGCAGCGTACTCTCCGGGACAGGTACCTATGGCTACACCTTC
. | TRBD1 | TRBJ1-1 | TRBV11-1 | 16 | CASKKDTGEMNTEAFF | TGTGCCAGCAAGAAGGATACAGGGGAAATGAACACTGAAGCTTTCTTT
. | . | TRBJ2-2 | TRBV19 | 14 | CASSIAGVAGELFF | TGTGCCAGTAGTATAGCAGGGGTCGCCGGGGAGCTGTTTTTT
. | TRBD2 | TRBJ2-1 | TRBV5-4 | 18 | CASSSGGAAGPAYNEQFF | TGTGCCAGCAGCTCGGGGGGGGCAGCGGGGCCGGCCTACAATGAGCAGTTCTTC
. | TRBD2 | TRBJ2-2 | TRBV7-2 | 18 | CASSLPSGRARAGGELFF | TGTGCCAGCAGCTTACCTAGCGGGAGGGCCCGGGCGGGCGGGGAGCTGTTTTTT
. | TRBD1 | TRBJ1-6 | TRBV5-1 | 14 | CASSDGQGDSPLHF | TGCGCCAGCAGCGACGGACAGGGAGATTCACCCCTCCACTTT
few | . | TRBJ1-4 | TRBV7-6 | 13 | CASSFSPGEKLFF | TGTGCCAGCAGCTTTTCGCCGGGGGAAAAACTGTTTTTT